The 24 T cell receptor beta chains listed next were all sequenced from one sample in a study of blood T cells in healthy people across ages. Alongside a J-beta primer mix, a sample-barcoded 5' primer served in a second PCR lasting 7 to 11 cycles. A single record per CDR3 protein comes from TCRdb applying MiXCR to the 5' RACE reads. The sample holds roughly 2 million distinct CDR3 sequences, roughly 52% seen once. Sequenced: blood. These receptors were obtained from a woman aged 40 to 50 in good health.

V usage is TRBV5-1 and J usage is TRBJ2-1; D is possibly TRBD1 (7 bases). The germline V and J ends were trimmed by 1 base and 9 bases, with 14 bases remaining between them. Germline V gene lookup returns CDR1 SGHRS and CDR2 YFSETQ. The CDR3 totals 14 residues. The CDR3 region has the DNA TGCGCCAGCAGCTTGAGGGCCCAGGGGGGTGAGCAGTTCTTC. Its translation: CASSLRAQGGEQFF.

This clonotype came up a few times. This sequence joins TRBV28 and TRBJ2-5, with 9 bases fitting TRBD2. The trim removed 4 bases at V and 0 bases at J, leaving 12 bases unmatched. The CDR3 contains 18 residues. From germline, CDR1 is MDHEN and CDR2 SYDVKM. The CDR3 region is CASSSWGVTSGYQETQYF. The CDR3 region has the DNA TGTGCCAGCAGTTCCTGGGGGGTGACTAGCGGATACCAAGAGACCCAGTACTTC.

This clonotype was detected only once. This sequence joins TRBV11-2 and TRBJ2-5; 7 bases line up with TRBD2. V lost 0 bases and J lost 11; bases outside the gene matches: 9. Germline V gives CDR1 SGHAT, CDR2 FQNNGV. The CDR3 extends over 14 amino acids. The CDR3 DNA sequence: TGTGCCAGCAGCTTAGAGGTACTAGCGAAGGAGCAGTACTTC. It is translated as CASSLEVLAKEQYF.

Of note for this clonotype: Compared with germline, one end of the junction differs, possibly owing to a read error. The V gene is TRBV10-3, the J gene TRBJ2-1; 9 bases line up with TRBD2. Germline loops: CDR1 ENHRY, CDR2 SYGVKD. This CDR3 has 15 amino acids. CDR3: CAISGGTSSHNEQFF. The CDR3, as DNA: TGTGCCATCAGCGGCGGGACTAGCTCCCACAATGAGCAGTTCTTC.

The sample holds a few counts of this clonotype. The V gene is TRBV20-1, the J gene TRBJ1-4; 8 nucleotides align to TRBD1. The V and J ends lost 5 bases and 2 bases, in that order; junction bases with no gene match: 7. Germline lookup yields CDR1 DFQATT and CDR2 SNEGSKA (reference sequence). This CDR3 comprises 15 residues. CDR3 sequence: CSAWTGQGTNEKLFF. The CDR3 DNA follows: TGCAGTGCTTGGACAGGGCAGGGGACTAATGAAAAACTGTTTTTT.

The genes are TRBV3-1 and TRBJ2-5, with unresolved D. Germline loops: CDR1 LGHDT, CDR2 YNNKEL (reference sequence). The ends were cut back, 4 bases at V and 6 bases at J, with 6 bases in the middle. This CDR3 region has 11 residues. The CDR3 reads CASSRQQTQYF. As DNA, the CDR3 is TGTGCCAGCAGCCGCCAGCAGACCCAGTACTTC.

This chain links TRBV20-1 with TRBJ2-7; perhaps TRBD1 as D (5 bases). V lost 7 bases to trimming and J lost 0 bases, with 13 bases between them. This CDR3 region has 13 residues. The V gene's germline CDR1 is DFQATT and CDR2 SNEGSKA (reference sequence). CDR3 coding DNA: TGCAGTGAGAGACAGAGAAGCTCCTACGAGCAGTACTTC. Amino acid sequence: CSERQRSSYEQYF.

The rearrangement joins TRBV5-1 to TRBJ2-5, with a possible D match to TRBD2 (5 bases). With 6 bases removed from V and 3 bases from J, the gap between germline ends came to 12 bases. This CDR3 is 13 amino acids long. CDR1 SGHRS and CDR2 YFSETQ come from the germline V gene. The CDR3 protein is CASMWRAEETQYF. As DNA, the CDR3 is TGCGCCAGCATGTGGCGGGCGGAAGAGACCCAGTACTTC.

This clonotype was counted a few times. This clone may be a read error of a much larger clone one base away. The chain's CDR3 is CSARDWASGGAAGTQYF. In DNA form, the CDR3 reads TGCAGTGCTAGAGATTGGGCTAGCGGGGGGGCGGCAGGGACCCAGTACTTC. The chain recombines TRBV20-1 with TRBJ2-5, with 12 bases fitting TRBD2. The V gene end was trimmed by 0 bases and the J gene end by 7 bases; junction bases not matched to a gene: 12. This CDR3 comprises 17 residues. The germline gives CDR1 DFQATT, CDR2 SNEGSKA (reference sequence).

The sample holds a few counts of this clonotype. The V call is TRBV7-8, the J call TRBJ2-5; TRBD2 agrees at 12 bases. The J segment lost 3 bases and the V segment lost 5 bases, leaving 7 bases of the junction unmatched. CDR1 and CDR2 from the germline V gene are SGHVS and FQNEAQ. The CDR3 length is 16 residues. The CDR3, as DNA: TGTGCCAGCAGCCTAGGACTAGCGGGGACTAAAGAGACCCAGTACTTC. It is translated as CASSLGLAGTKETQYF.

J is TRBJ1-3 and V is TRBV6-5; D perhaps matches TRBD1 (6 bases). This CDR3 is built from 15 residues. Between the trimmed V and J ends, which lost 6 bases and 0 bases, there was a span of 12 bases. Germline V lookup: CDR1 MNHEY, CDR2 SVGAGI. The CDR3: CASRKQGSSGNTIYF. DNA of the CDR3: TGTGCCAGCAGAAAACAGGGTAGCTCTGGAAACACCATATATTTT.

J is TRBJ2-1 and V is TRBV7-2, with TRBD2 identical over 10 bases. V trimming: 6 bases; J trimming: 6 bases; junction bases outside the gene matches: 8. Germline V lookup: CDR1 SGHTA, CDR2 FQGNSA. CDR3 size: 15 residues. CDR3: CASRHPSGSTNEQFF. CDR3 coding DNA: TGTGCCAGCAGACACCCTAGCGGGAGCACCAATGAGCAGTTCTTC.

To note about this clonotype: Sequence at one end of the junction differs from germline and may be a read error. The chain links TRBV12-3 or TRBV12-4 to TRBJ1-5; D may be TRBD1 (5 bases). This CDR3 has 14 residues. The CDR3 DNA follows: TGTGCCAGTAGTTCTTTAGGGGACAATCAGCCCCAGCATTTT. It specifies CASSSLGDNQPQHF.

Comment on this clonotype: The junction and the germline gene differ at one end; a read error may be behind it. V usage is TRBV20-1 and J usage is TRBJ1-4; 8 nucleotides line up with TRBD1. Germline V gives CDR1 DFQATT, CDR2 SNEGSKA (reference sequence). The CDR3 extends over 16 amino acids. CDR3 bases: TGCAGTGCAACAGGACAGGGTGCAGGGAGTAATGAAAAACCGTTTTTT. This translates into CSATGQGAGSNEKPFF.

This chain uses TRBV5-4 with TRBJ2-3; no clear D gene. The CDR3 contains 15 residues. The V gene's germline CDR1 is SGHNT and CDR2 YYREEE (reference sequence). V was cut by 4 bases and J by 0 bases, with 12 bases left in between. CDR3 residues: CASSQGYGSTDTQYF. The CDR3 DNA reads TGTGCCAGCAGCCAAGGATATGGCAGCACAGATACGCAGTATTTT. Combining the CDR3 with reference TRBV5-4 and TRBJ2-3 gives the whole variable domain ETGVTQSPTHLIKTRGQQVTLRCSSQSGHNTVSWYQQALGQGPQFIFQYYREEENGRGNFPPRFSGLQFPNYSSELNVNALELDDSALYLCASSQGYGSTDTQYFGPGTRLTVL.

The rearrangement uses TRBV15 and TRBJ1-2, with TRBD1 matching 7 bases. After removal of 4 bases from V and 7 bases from J, the junction contained 6 bases not matched to a gene. CDR1 LNHNV and CDR2 YYDKDF come from the germline V gene (reference sequence). This CDR3 spans 13 amino acids. CDR3 residues: CATSTVGDSGYTF. The CDR3 DNA reads TGTGCCACCAGCACCGTCGGGGACAGTGGCTACACCTTC.

This clonotype showed up just a few times. The V and J genes are TRBV20-1 and TRBJ1-5, with 8 bases fitting TRBD1. Germline-derived CDR1 and CDR2 are DFQATT and SNEGSKA (reference sequence). This CDR3 has 13 amino acids. V dropped 5 bases and J dropped 5; count of bases not matched to a gene: 5. In nucleotides, the CDR3 is TGCAGTGCTGTTACAGGGGGGGATCAGCCCCAGCATTTT. Protein product: CSAVTGGDQPQHF.

CDR3: CSVEHAGLGETQYF. CDR3 nucleotide sequence: TGCAGCGTTGAGCATGCGGGGCTTGGGGAGACCCAGTACTTC. This sequence joins TRBV29-1 and TRBJ2-5; D might be TRBD2 (6 bases). The CDR3 has 14 amino acids. The germline V and J ends were trimmed by 3 bases and 5 bases, with 16 bases remaining between them. Per the germline V gene, CDR1 is SQVTM and CDR2 is ANQGSEA.

A word on this clonotype: Germline and junction disagree at one end, which may indicate a read error. This chain links TRBV20-1 with TRBJ2-1; 7 nucleotides agree with TRBD2. The CDR3 is made up of 15 amino acids. Germline-derived CDR1 and CDR2 are DFQATT and SNEGSKA (reference sequence). The CDR3 loop is CSARDSGGLYDEQFF. As DNA, the CDR3 is TGCAGTGCTAGAGATTCGGGGGGTCTCTACGATGAGCAGTTCTTC.

As concerns this clonotype: A clone one base away is much larger, so this may be a read error. The chain links TRBV12-3 or TRBV12-4 to TRBJ2-5; TRBD2 matches 10 bases. Trimming cost V 6 bases and J 11 bases; bases outside gene matches: 15. The CDR3 spans 15 residues. This CDR3 is CASSPSGGAGNEQYF. The CDR3, as DNA: TGTGCCAGCAGCCCAAGCGGGGGGGCCGGTAATGAGCAGTACTTC.

This clonotype was recorded many times. This sequence joins TRBV6-5 and TRBJ2-5, with TRBD2 as a possible D gene (5 bases). The CDR3 covers 15 residues. CDR1 and CDR2 from the germline V gene are MNHEY and SVGAGI. V shed 2 bases and J shed 5 bases, with 15 bases lying between them. CDR3 residues: CASSYAAGGPETQYF. Here the CDR3 DNA reads TGTGCCAGCAGTTACGCAGCAGGAGGTCCGGAGACCCAGTACTTC.

V usage is TRBV14 and J usage is TRBJ2-1; D is ambiguous. This CDR3 has 15 amino acids. CDR1 is SGHDN and CDR2 is FVKESK in the germline V gene. With 1 base removed from V and 3 bases from J, the gap between germline ends came to 10 bases. CDR3 DNA: TGTGCCAGCAGCCAAGTTGGGCTCCTCTACAATGAGCAGTTCTTC. Protein sequence: CASSQVGLLYNEQFF.

The chain has TRBV20-1 and TRBJ1-1; 9 bases are shared with TRBD1. In germline, CDR1 is DFQATT, CDR2 SNEGSKA (reference sequence). The junction had 5 bases not matched to a gene; V was cut back by 4 bases and J by 2 bases. The CDR3 has 14 amino acids. The CDR3 DNA follows: TGCAGTGCTATCACAGGGGGCGCAAACACTGAAGCTTTCTTT. Translation: CSAITGGANTEAFF.

The chain couples TRBV20-1 to TRBJ1-1; 8 bases are shared with TRBD1. With V trimmed by 3 bases and J by 8 bases, 11 bases remained unmatched. Germline V gene data show CDR1 as DFQATT and CDR2 as SNEGSKA (reference sequence). This CDR3 is built from 14 residues. This chain's CDR3 is CSARSLQGEVEAFF. The CDR3 DNA reads as TGCAGTGCTAGGTCCCTACAGGGGGAGGTCGAAGCTTTCTTT.